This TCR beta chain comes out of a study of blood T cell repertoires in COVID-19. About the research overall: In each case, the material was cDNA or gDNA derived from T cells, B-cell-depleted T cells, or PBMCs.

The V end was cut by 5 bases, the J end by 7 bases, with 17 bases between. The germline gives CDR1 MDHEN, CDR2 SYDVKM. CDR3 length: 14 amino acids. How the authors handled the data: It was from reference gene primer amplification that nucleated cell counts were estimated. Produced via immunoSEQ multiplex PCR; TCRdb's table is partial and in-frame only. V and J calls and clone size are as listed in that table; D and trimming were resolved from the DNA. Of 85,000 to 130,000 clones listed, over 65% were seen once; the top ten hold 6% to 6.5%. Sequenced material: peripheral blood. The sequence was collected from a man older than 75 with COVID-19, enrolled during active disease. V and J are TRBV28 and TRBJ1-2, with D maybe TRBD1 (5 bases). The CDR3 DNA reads TGTGCCAGCAGTACCGCGGGACCTGCGGGTGGCTACACCTTC. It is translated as CASSTAGPAGGYTF.